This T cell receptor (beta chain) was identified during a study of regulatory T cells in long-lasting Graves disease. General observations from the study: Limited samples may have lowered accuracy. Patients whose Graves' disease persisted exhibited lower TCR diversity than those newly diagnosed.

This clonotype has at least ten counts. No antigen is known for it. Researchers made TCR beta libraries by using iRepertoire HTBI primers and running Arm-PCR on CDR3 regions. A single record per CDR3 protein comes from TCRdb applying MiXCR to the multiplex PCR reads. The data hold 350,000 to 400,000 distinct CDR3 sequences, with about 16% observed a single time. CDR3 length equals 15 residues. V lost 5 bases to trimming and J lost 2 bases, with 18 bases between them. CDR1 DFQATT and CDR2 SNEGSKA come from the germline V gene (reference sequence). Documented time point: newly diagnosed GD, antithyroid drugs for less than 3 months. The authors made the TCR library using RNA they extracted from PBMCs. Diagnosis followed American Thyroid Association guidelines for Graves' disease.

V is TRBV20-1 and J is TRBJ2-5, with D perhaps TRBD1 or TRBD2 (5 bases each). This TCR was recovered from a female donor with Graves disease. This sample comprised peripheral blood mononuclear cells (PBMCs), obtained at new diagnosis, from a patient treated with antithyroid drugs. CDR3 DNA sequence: TGCAGTGCTGAAATGCCGGGACGTATACAAGAGACCCAGTACTTC. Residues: CSAEMPGRIQETQYF.